This TCR beta chain comes out of a study of cytomegalovirus exposure and HLA in healthy donors (dated by TCRdb to the late 2010s). Background on the whole study: According to an earlier analysis of 587 of the donors, some 180 million T cells yielded some 120 million unique TCR beta sequences and approximately 300 Gb of sequence data. Alongside the repertoire data, information on donor age, sex, ethnicity and CMV serostatus was compiled. To predict cytomegalovirus infection status, the study brought together high-throughput TCR immunosequencing, statistical association of individual TCRs with disease status, and machine learning. An earlier analysis of several hundred of the donors applied high-throughput TCR beta sequencing to assess whether each TCR beta V gene segment acted as functional or pseudogenic. Genome-wide SNP genotypes for about 55% of the roughly 670 donors were used in a later genetic analysis, which treated that subset as a discovery cohort. The number of typed donors differed by locus: 629-630 for A, B, C, DRB1 and DQB1; 522 for DQA1; over 600 for DPA1; and some 430 for DPB1. An early release that covered around 590 HLA-typed donors contained around 300 gigabases of sequencing data and 70 million to 100 million unique TCR sequences. The later analysis used no new phenotypic data to find candidate immune exposures, relying instead on TCR beta sequences and their occurrence across donors. Every repertoire in the discovery cohort had been generated on one and the same sequencing platform. Four or five DR-DQ haplotypes were treated as single units for association and clustering because of strong linkage in the cohort. HLA typing covered class I and class II loci at four-digit resolution. Along with the roughly 610-subject first cohort, a separate validation cohort of some 130 different subjects was used. In a later analysis, previously published TCR beta repertoires from several hundred donors were re-analyzed and high-resolution HLA genotyping was added so that TCR occurrence patterns could be studied. Using immunosequencing, the study profiled T cell repertoires from 640 or so subjects and related those repertoires to cytomegalovirus serostatus. The study aimed to test whether cataloging public T cell receptors could reveal signatures of past pathogen exposure. Among the approximately 420 genotyped donors, around 79% belonged to the genetic ancestry cluster associated with self-reported Caucasian donors. Across roughly 420 genotyped donors of the cohort, an average of about 250,000 unique TCR beta nucleotide sequences per donor were sequenced, and 15% to 20% of those sequences were non-productive. What the authors observed across the whole study: According to a later genetic analysis, donors in an Asian-associated ancestry cluster had fewer N-insertions in productive TCRs than the roughly 660-donor mean. It was suggested by the authors that the approach could potentially be generalized to other disease states and immunological phenotypes. Across donors, most TCR sequences were observed very rarely, whereas some public TCRs were present in many individuals. Because HLA typing was missing for some donors at each locus, association tests included only the typed subset. At a false discovery rate of 0.05, a later analysis linked 16,951 TCR beta sequences to specific HLA alleles. A total of 164 TCR beta chains were listed by the study as associated with cytomegalovirus. In a later analysis, HLA-associated TCR beta chains were found to be more clonally expanded and to have lower generation probabilities than equally common non-associated chains. Because the 87-base-pair reads could not distinguish some IMGT-functional V segments, including TRBV6-2 and TRBV6-3, those segments were excluded. The classifier was reported to diagnose cytomegalovirus status with high specificity and sensitivity in both the original cohort and the validation cohort. The cohort was sequenced for TCR beta chains only, and without alpha or paired-chain data the features that could be detected were limited. The earlier analysis of approximately 540 of the donors excluded 15 to 20 rarely observed V segments, including chromosome 9 orphons, because counts were too low. Linkage disequilibrium might explain the correlated functional status among segregating V segments, but an unknown experimental factor could not be ruled out. According to a later analysis, most CMV-associated TCR beta chains appeared to be HLA-restricted, and the HLA associations seemed to be driven largely by CMV exposure. The only immune exposure information available for the cohort was CMV serostatus. In a later analysis, TCR association rates were found to vary across HLA loci, with the most associated TCRs seen for DRB1 alleles and the fewest for HLA-C alleles. In vitro tests confirmed that three of the cytomegalovirus-associated TCR beta chains recognize cytomegalovirus antigens. A cluster of highly shared sequence variants was judged likely to be a technical artifact of the sequencing pipeline. When HLA alleles, especially DR and DQ, strongly co-occurred, attributing TCR associations to individual alleles was difficult. V-gene and J-gene trimming of TCR beta chains was associated with a missense DCLRE1C variant in a later genetic analysis, and the association was replicated in an independent cohort. According to a later analysis, parvovirus B19, influenza, CMV and Epstein-Barr virus appeared linked to several top co-occurrence clusters. Presence/absence analyses assumed roughly uniform sequencing depth across donors, an assumption that may not hold. An earlier analysis of approximately 530 of the donors showed that most TCR beta V segments appeared in productive rearrangements either about 87% or about 30% of the time, which broadly matched IMGT annotations. A further reported finding was that TCR beta sequences accurately predicted the HLA-A and HLA-B alleles for most subjects in the first cohort.

The cohort consisted of hundreds of healthy bone marrow donors. All cohort members were sampled while nominally healthy, although unrecorded immune exposures were likely present. The donor was CMV seronegative and was included in the group of several hundred seronegative cohort members. Every donor gave a peripheral blood sample, and the peripheral blood mononuclear cells from that sample were used for TCR beta sequencing. Genomic DNA was extracted from the blood cell samples with the Qiagen DNeasy Blood Extraction Kit. Of note for this clone: Its antigen is not yet known. The sample holds no much larger clone one base away, and base qualities are not on file.

CDR1 is given as MNHNS and CDR2 as SASEGT, both from the germline V gene. Compared with germline, V lacks 2 bases and J lacks 2 bases; bases without a gene match: 11. The CDR3 covers 17 residues, taking in both the cysteine and the phenylalanine. The retained sequence is limited to the CDR3, 51 bases, with the frame set at the first base. Preparation of the library involved the immunoSEQ multiplex PCR assay. For the multiplex PCR, a mixture combining 60 forward primers for TCR Vbeta segments and 13 reverse primers for TCR Jbeta segments was used. The CDR3 region of rearranged TCR beta genes was amplified from genomic DNA by a multiplex PCR assay. On the Illumina HiSeq System, the amplified TCR beta libraries were sequenced as 87-base-pair reads. In the paper's pipeline: A later analysis tallied 70 million to 100 million unique TCR beta chains across the 700 or so repertoires, and some 10 million of those chains were shared by two or more donors. To remove PCR and sequencing errors, raw reads were error-corrected and collapsed into unique sequences using a nearest-neighbor algorithm that merged closely related sequences. To assign V, D and J gene segments, CDR3 sequences were aligned to IMGT reference sequences. For a sequence to be retained, a match of at least six nucleotides was required to both a V gene segment and a J gene segment. A rearrangement counted as productive if the CDR3 had no stop codons and remained in frame with V and J, and every other rearrangement counted as non-productive. CDR3 was defined by IMGT convention, running from the second conserved V-encoded cysteine to the conserved J-encoded phenylalanine. The earlier analysis of some 540 of the donors excluded any sequence lacking an unambiguous match to a single V gene segment. In an earlier analysis of some 590 of the donors, a V segment was called functional when productive rearrangements were above 56.7%, and segregating when the standard deviation between donors exceeded 5%. To diagnose cytomegalovirus status from the catalog of TCR beta chain sequences, a statistical classification framework was built. A later analysis assigned V and J genes by comparing TCR nucleotide sequences with IMGT/GENE-DB human TR gene sequences. The TCRdist pipeline was used in a later analysis to assign CDR3 sequences and most-parsimonious VDJ recombination scenarios. In a later analysis, each TCR beta chain was defined by its CDR3 amino acid sequence together with its V-gene family, and reads lacking a unique V-gene family were excluded. In a later analysis, 450 to 600 highly shared, low-generation-probability nucleotide sequences were removed to address suspected cross-contamination and a sequencing artifact. In a later analysis, a clonal expansion index for each public chain was calculated from normalized within-repertoire ranks of inferred template counts. In a later analysis, generation probabilities were computed using a VDJ recombination model fitted to out-of-frame rearrangements, and the results were checked against IGoR. Hypergeometric tests were used in a later analysis to score TCR-TCR, TCR-HLA and TCR-CMV co-occurrence, with a repertoire-size bias correction applied to the TCR pairs. To estimate false discovery rates, a later analysis permuted the HLA or CMV assignments 20 times. In a later analysis, co-occurring TCRs were grouped using DBSCAN, with TCRdist sequence similarity added in when clustering inside HLA-allele-positive subsets. Repertoires with fewer than 30,000 or more than 120,000 public chains, plus five repertoires with anomalous nucleotide sharing, were excluded from co-occurrence clustering. In TCRdb, the immuneACCESS table is reduced to in-frame sequences with V and J assigned. These tables do not hold every clone; where another copy was compared, an unresolved V gene accounts for under half, and the others remain unexplained. V, J and clone size reflect that table, while D and trimming were determined from the DNA. The sample table shows more than 90,000 clones, and over 65% are seen once. The ten largest clonotypes hold about 3.8% of the sample.

Sequenced material: PBMCs. Recombination connected TRBV6-1 to TRBJ2-7; TRBD2 agrees with 8 junctional bases. This sequence originates from a man between 45 and 60 years old in good health and CMV-seronegative. The sequence in DNA is TGTGCCAGCAGTGAACCCCAACGGGGACTAGAGACCTACGAGCAGTACTTC. This gives the protein CASSEPQRGLETYEQYF.